Below are 6 T cell receptor beta chains sequenced from a single sample in a study of beta chain features in type 1 diabetes. Every bit of the isolated RNA underwent reverse transcription, so sequencing read expressed TCRB transcripts. The protocol was immunoSEQ multiplex PCR, while the TCRdb copy is restricted to in-frame clones and leaves out a portion. Of 200,000 to 250,000 clones listed, about 30% were seen once; the top ten hold around 4%. Material: central memory CD4+ T cells from blood. The receptor set was obtained from a man in his thirties or forties in good health.

A few counts support this clone. The chain recombines TRBV10-3 with TRBJ1-2; D is undetermined. This CDR3 has 13 amino acids. V lost 2 bases and J lost 5, with 9 bases in between. The V gene's germline CDR1 is ENHRY and CDR2 SYGVKD. The CDR3 protein is CAISENREYGYTF. Written as DNA, the CDR3 is TGTGCCATCAGTGAGAACAGAGAATATGGCTACACCTTC.

As DNA, the CDR3 is TGTGCCTGGAAAAAAGGAGGAAACACCATATATTTT. This gives the protein CAWKKGGNTIYF. V gene TRBV30 combines with J gene TRBJ1-3; unclear D gene. Germline V lookup: CDR1 GTSNPN, CDR2 SVGIG (reference sequence). V shed 4 bases and J shed 4 bases, with 8 bases lying between them. The CDR3 loop spans 12 amino acids.

V is TRBV7-2 and J is TRBJ2-1; D possibly corresponds to TRBD1 (6 bases). Germline CDR1 SGHTA, CDR2 FQGNSA. The CDR3 extends over 16 amino acids. The V and J ends lost 1 base and 4 bases respectively, with 14 bases between them. The CDR3 DNA sequence: TGTGCCAGCAGCTTAGTACAGGGTAGGACGTACAATGAGCAGTTCTTC. Its translation: CASSLVQGRTYNEQFF. The full variable domain, completed using reference TRBV7-2 and TRBJ2-1, is GAGVSQSPSNKVTEKGKDVELRCDPISGHTALYWYRQSLGQGLEFLIYFQGNSAPDKSGLPSDRFSAERTGGSVSTLTIQRTQQEDSAVYLCASSLVQGRTYNEQFFGPGTRLTVL.

The chain joins TRBV30 to TRBJ1-3; D is unclear. Germline V gene data show CDR1 as GTSNPN and CDR2 as SVGIG (reference sequence). The length of the CDR3 is 17 residues. Between the trimmed V and J ends, which lost 4 bases and 2 bases, there was a span of 21 bases. CDR3 amino acids: CAWTPFDFWSAGNTIYF. CDR3 DNA sequence: TGTGCCTGGACCCCCTTCGACTTTTGGAGTGCTGGAAACACCATATATTTT.

This chain links TRBV2 with TRBJ2-3; 15 bases map to TRBD2. Unmatched junction bases numbered 8, after V lost 6 bases and J lost 4 bases. CDR1 is SNHLY and CDR2 is FYNNEI in the germline V gene. The CDR3 is 17 residues long. In DNA form, the CDR3 reads TGTGCCAGCAGAGCCGGGACTAGCGGGAGGCGATCAGATACGCAGTATTTT. It yields the protein CASRAGTSGRRSDTQYF.

This chain connects TRBV11-2 to TRBJ1-2; perhaps TRBD1 as D (6 bases). This CDR3 region has 16 residues. Germline loops: CDR1 SGHAT, CDR2 FQNNGV. The V gene lost 0 bases and the J gene lost 4 bases, with 15 bases spanning the gap. The CDR3, as DNA: TGTGCCAGCAGCTTAGAGCAAGGACAGAAGGCCTATGGCTACACCTTC. Protein product: CASSLEQGQKAYGYTF.